The next 24 T cell receptor beta chains were all read from a single sample in a study of CD8 T cells in ankylosing spondylitis. TCRdb itself ran the 5' RACE reads through MiXCR, one entry per CDR3 protein. The sample shows hundreds of thousands of distinct CDR3 sequences, 20% of them seen only once. Input material: blood, either unsorted or a sorted T cell fraction (not recorded which). The receptors originated from a male donor with ankylosing spondylitis or in good health (not recorded which).

V is TRBV30 and J is TRBJ1-2; D is possibly TRBD1 (6 bases). Trimming removed 2 bases from V and 6 bases from J, with 13 bases in between. Germline assignment: CDR1 GTSNPN and CDR2 SVGIG (reference sequence). The CDR3 is 13 residues long. CDR3 amino acids: CAWSHEPGDGYTF. CDR3 DNA: TGTGCCTGGAGTCACGAGCCAGGGGATGGCTACACCTTC.

The chain couples TRBV27 to TRBJ2-7; D remains unclear. The CDR3 length is 16 residues. The germline V gene encodes CDR1 MNHEY and CDR2 SMNVEV (reference sequence). Trimming removed 6 bases from V and 0 bases from J, with 18 bases in between. In nucleotides, the CDR3 is TGTGCCAGCAGCCCGATCGGTGAGCCAAGCTCCTACGAGCAGTACTTC. This translates into CASSPIGEPSSYEQYF.

The genes are TRBV7-6 and TRBJ2-3, with 9 bases aligning to TRBD2. In germline, CDR1 is SGHVS, CDR2 FNYEAQ. V lost 5 bases, J lost 4 bases, and 10 bases stayed unmatched. The CDR3 consists of 16 residues. CDR3 in DNA: TGTGCCAGCAGCCCAGCTGGCGGGGGGGCTGCAGATACGCAGTATTTT. Amino acids: CASSPAGGGAADTQYF. Together with reference TRBV7-6 and TRBJ2-3, the CDR3 gives the full variable domain: GAGVSQSPRYKVTKRGQDVALRCDPISGHVSLYWYRQALGQGPEFLTYFNYEAQQDKSGLPNDRFSAERPEGSISTLTIQRTEQRDSAMYRCASSPAGGGAADTQYFGPGTRLTVL.

In its sample, this clonotype was seen many times. This chain uses TRBV29-1 with TRBJ2-1; TRBD2 matches 11 bases. The CDR3 spans 16 residues. J was trimmed by 1 base and V by 6 bases; bases with no gene match: 8. CDR1 and CDR2 from the germline V gene are SQVTM and ANQGSEA. The chain's CDR3 is CSVPPSGGPSYNEQFF. The DNA for the CDR3 is TGCAGCGTACCCCCTAGCGGGGGGCCATCCTACAATGAGCAGTTCTTC.

The chain has TRBV12-3 or TRBV12-4 and TRBJ1-1, with D hard to call. This CDR3 spans 13 amino acids. V lost 8 bases and J lost 0, with 10 bases in between. This chain's CDR3 is CASGPTLNTEAFF. CDR3 nucleotides: TGTGCCAGCGGCCCGACACTGAACACTGAAGCTTTCTTT.

This clonotype came up a few times. This chain uses TRBV7-8 with TRBJ2-7; 8 nucleotides match TRBD1. Germline V lookup: CDR1 SGHVS, CDR2 FQNEAQ. The CDR3 sequence is 15 residues long. V shed 4 bases, J shed 3 bases, and the junction held 8 bases outside the gene matches. The chain's CDR3 is CASSYAGQENYEQYF. In nucleotides, the CDR3 is TGTGCCAGCAGCTACGCGGGACAGGAAAACTACGAGCAGTACTTC.

This clonotype was seen a handful of times. The chain combines TRBV6-1 with TRBJ2-5; 7 nucleotides match TRBD1. CDR1 is MNHNS and CDR2 is SASEGT in the germline V gene. V shed 9 bases and J 3 bases; nucleotides not matched to a gene: 10. This CDR3 is 14 amino acids long. The CDR3 reads CASNPGQYKETQYF. The CDR3 DNA follows: TGTGCCAGTAACCCGGGACAGTATAAAGAGACCCAGTACTTC.

V gene TRBV19 combines with J gene TRBJ1-1; the match to TRBD1 covers 9 bases. J lost 0 bases, V lost 5 bases, and 4 bases had no gene match. The germline CDR1 and CDR2 sequences are LNHDA and SQIVND (reference sequence). CDR3 length equals 15 residues. The CDR3, as DNA: TGTGCCAGTAGTGGGACAGGGACACTGAACACTGAAGCTTTCTTT. Amino acids: CASSGTGTLNTEAFF.

This clonotype occurred a few times. The V gene is TRBV10-3, the J gene TRBJ2-7, with D possibly called TRBD1 or TRBD2 (5 bases each). The germline V and J ends were trimmed by 4 bases and 2 bases, with 12 bases remaining between them. The CDR3 runs 14 residues. The germline V gene encodes CDR1 ENHRY and CDR2 SYGVKD. Here the CDR3 reads CAISVGTTTYEQYF. The CDR3 nucleotides are TGTGCCATCAGTGTCGGGACCACCACCTACGAGCAGTACTTC.

This clonotype was observed a handful of times. The chain has TRBV7-9 and TRBJ2-2, with D perhaps TRBD2 (5 bases). The CDR3 runs 13 residues. Germline CDR1 and CDR2: SEHNR and FQNEAQ (reference sequence). Trimming removed 5 bases from V and 7 bases from J, with 11 bases in between. The CDR3 sequence is CASSPPGSGELFF. For the CDR3, the DNA is TGTGCCAGCAGCCCCCCGGGAAGCGGGGAGCTGTTTTTT.

V gene TRBV24-1 combines with J gene TRBJ2-3; D unclear. Trimming cost V 6 bases and J 5 bases, with 11 bases left between them. Germline loops: CDR1 KGHDR, CDR2 SFDVKD. The CDR3 covers 13 residues. The CDR3, as DNA: TGTGCCACCAGTTGGAGTTCAGGAGATACGCAGTATTTT. Its protein is CATSWSSGDTQYF.

J is TRBJ2-1 and V is TRBV7-8, with D perhaps matching TRBD2 (6 bases). Germline V CDR1 and CDR2: SGHVS, FQNEAQ. Trimming pared 11 bases from V and 0 bases from J, leaving 11 bases between. The CDR3 is made up of 13 amino acids. CDR3 sequence: CASTGVSYNEQFF. The CDR3 nucleotides are TGTGCCTCCACGGGGGTCTCCTACAATGAGCAGTTCTTC.

V gene TRBV20-1 combines with J gene TRBJ2-7; no clear D. Germline V gene sequence: CDR1 DFQATT, CDR2 SNEGSKA (reference sequence). V was cut by 6 bases and J by 2 bases, with 14 bases left in between. The CDR3 runs to 13 residues. The CDR3 DNA sequence: TGCAGTGCCCCCCCCGGGCAGGCCTACGAGCAGTACTTC. Its translation is CSAPPGQAYEQYF.

The chain carries TRBV4-2 and TRBJ2-7, with 9 bases lining up with TRBD1. The length of the CDR3 is 18 residues. V lost 1 base and J lost 6; bases outside the gene matches: 16. Germline V gene data show CDR1 as LGHNA and CDR2 as YNFKEQ. As DNA, the CDR3 is TGTGCCAGCAGCCAAGGGGACCCGAACCCGGGACAGGGTAGCGAGCAGTACTTC. It codes for CASSQGDPNPGQGSEQYF.

This clonotype was seen only a few times. The chain couples TRBV7-3 to TRBJ2-7, with unresolved D. Trimming removed 5 bases at V and 6 bases at J, with 17 bases between. This CDR3 is built from 14 residues. Germline assignment: CDR1 SGHTA and CDR2 FQGTGA. The chain's CDR3 is CASSPSPLGPEQYF. The DNA of the CDR3 is TGTGCCAGCAGCCCCAGCCCCTTGGGTCCCGAGCAGTACTTC.

This clonotype was seen more than once but under ten times. The chain employs TRBV29-1 and TRBJ2-3; possible D gene TRBD1, 5 bases. The CDR3 is 14 amino acids. Germline V CDR1 and CDR2: SQVTM, ANQGSEA. Trimming removed 3 bases at V and 0 bases at J, with 10 bases between. The CDR3 nucleotides are TGCAGCGTTGAGGGGCACTTAAGCACAGATACGCAGTATTTT. It translates to CSVEGHLSTDTQYF.

A few counts support this clonotype. The V and J genes are TRBV12-3 or TRBV12-4 and TRBJ1-5; a possible D gene is TRBD1 (5 bases). CDR3 size: 13 residues. Trimming cost V 3 bases and J 7 bases, with 10 bases left between them. The CDR3 here is CASSLLGGQPQHF. The DNA for the CDR3 is TGTGCCAGCAGTTTGTTGGGGGGGCAGCCCCAGCATTTT.

This chain uses TRBV5-1 with TRBJ1-1; 10 nucleotides match TRBD1. The CDR3 extends over 12 amino acids. With V trimmed by 8 bases and J by 6 bases, 4 bases remained unmatched. Per the germline V gene, CDR1 is SGHRS and CDR2 is YFSETQ. CDR3 residues: CASRQGAAEAFF. The CDR3 DNA reads as TGCGCCAGTAGACAGGGGGCCGCTGAAGCTTTCTTT.

The V and J genes are TRBV29-1 and TRBJ1-2; 9 bases are shared with TRBD1. V gave up 3 bases and J gave up 6 bases; unmatched junction bases: 2. Per germline, CDR1 SQVTM and CDR2 ANQGSEA. CDR3 size: 12 residues. CDR3 nucleotide sequence: TGCAGCGTTGATAGGACAGGGGATGGCTACACCTTC. Translating it yields CSVDRTGDGYTF.

This chain uses TRBV12-3 or TRBV12-4 with TRBJ2-6; 7 nucleotides match TRBD1. This CDR3 is built from 18 residues. J gave up 1 base and V 5 bases, and 11 bases lay outside the gene matches. CDR3 DNA: TGTGCCAGCAGTCCGTTGACAGGGTTCCTTTCTGGGGCCAACGTCCTGACTTTC. Residues: CASSPLTGFLSGANVLTF.

In its sample, this clonotype was seen a few times. The chain couples TRBV27 to TRBJ2-7, with D unclear. Trimming removed 4 bases from V and 2 bases from J, with 15 bases in between. Germline CDR1 reads MNHEY; CDR2 reads SMNVEV (reference sequence). The CDR3 is made up of 15 amino acids. CDR3 in amino acids: CASSSSFDTTYEQYF. CDR3 coding DNA: TGTGCCAGCAGTTCCTCCTTCGACACTACCTACGAGCAGTACTTC.

In its sample, this clonotype was seen a few times. The gene calls are TRBV12-3 or TRBV12-4 and TRBJ2-3; tentatively, D is TRBD1 (5 bases). CDR3 length: 13 residues. V was cut by 7 bases and J by 3 bases, with 11 bases left in between. The CDR3 here is CASTRQITDTQYF. The CDR3 DNA follows: TGTGCCAGCACCCGACAGATTACAGATACGCAGTATTTT.

This clonotype was counted many times. The rearrangement uses TRBV29-1 and TRBJ2-1; D unclear. This CDR3 spans 13 amino acids. V was clipped by 4 bases and J by 2 bases, with 9 bases between them. CDR1 is SQVTM and CDR2 is ANQGSEA in the germline V gene. This chain's CDR3 is CSVGGETYNEQFF. DNA for the CDR3: TGCAGCGTTGGTGGGGAAACCTACAATGAGCAGTTCTTC.

This clonotype appeared once. This chain links TRBV12-5 with TRBJ2-3; D remains ambiguous. Deletions cut 6 bases from V and 5 bases from J, with 6 bases between. The germline V gene has CDR1 LGHNT and CDR2 FRNRAP. This CDR3 is 11 amino acids long. CDR3 sequence reads: CASGWGDTQYF. Written as DNA, the CDR3 is TGTGCTAGTGGCTGGGGAGATACGCAGTATTTT.